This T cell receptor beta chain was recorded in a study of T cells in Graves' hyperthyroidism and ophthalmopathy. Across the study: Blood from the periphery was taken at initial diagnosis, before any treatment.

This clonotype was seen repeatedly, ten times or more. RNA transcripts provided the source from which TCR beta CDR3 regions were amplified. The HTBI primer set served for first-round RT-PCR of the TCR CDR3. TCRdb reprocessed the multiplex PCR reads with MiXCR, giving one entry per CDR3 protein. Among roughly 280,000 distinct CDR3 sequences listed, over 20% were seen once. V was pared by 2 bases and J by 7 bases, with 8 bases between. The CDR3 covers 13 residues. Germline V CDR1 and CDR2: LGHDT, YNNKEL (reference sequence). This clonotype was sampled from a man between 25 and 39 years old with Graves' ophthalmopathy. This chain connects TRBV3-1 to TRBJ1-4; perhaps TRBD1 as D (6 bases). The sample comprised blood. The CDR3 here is CASSQTGTEKLFF. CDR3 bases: TGTGCCAGCAGCCAAACAGGGACTGAAAAACTGTTTTTT.